Each of the 29 T cell receptor beta chains below was sequenced from the same sample in a study of cytomegalovirus exposure and HLA in healthy donors. Both 60 Vbeta primers and 13 Jbeta primers went into the PCR. The method was immunoSEQ multiplex PCR; TCRdb's version includes in-frame clones alone and lacks a portion of them. Here the sample spans about 190,000 clones, approximately 88% being singletons. The sequencing sample was made of PBMCs. Receptor source: a woman between 45 and 60 years old in good health and CMV-seropositive.

J is TRBJ1-1 and V is TRBV14; D is undetermined. Deletions cut 5 bases from V and 4 bases from J, with 11 bases between. Per the germline V gene, CDR1 is SGHDN and CDR2 is FVKESK. The CDR3 spans 13 residues. The CDR3 coding sequence is TGTGCCAGCAGCGTGGAGGAGGGCACTGAAGCTTTCTTT. Translation gives CASSVEEGTEAFF. The full variable domain, rest sourced from reference TRBV14 and TRBJ1-1, is EAGVTQFPSHSVIEKGQTVTLRCDPISGHDNLYWYRRVMGKEIKFLLHFVKESKQDESGMPNNRFLAERTGGTYSTLKVQPAELEDSGVYFCASSVEEGTEAFFGQGTRLTVV.

The V gene is TRBV15, the J gene TRBJ2-4; possibly TRBD2 for D (6 bases). The V gene's germline CDR1 is LNHNV and CDR2 YYDKDF (reference sequence). The CDR3 extends over 12 amino acids. Trimming removed 8 bases from V and 1 base from J, with 6 bases in between. The CDR3 nucleotides read TGTGCCACCGGGGGGGCCAAAAACATTCAGTACTTC. Translation: CATGGAKNIQYF. The complete variable domain, with remaining parts taken from reference TRBV15 and TRBJ2-4, reads DAMVIQNPRYQVTQFGKPVTLSCSQTLNHNVMYWYQQKSSQAPKLLFHYYDKDFNNEADTPDNFQSRRPNTSFCFLDIRSPGLGDTAMYLCATGGAKNIQYFGAGTRLSVL.

The chain links TRBV6-6 to TRBJ2-5; D is perhaps TRBD2 (5 bases). This CDR3 region has 13 residues. Trimming left V 6 bases short and J 5 bases short, with 13 bases between. The germline gives CDR1 MNHNY, CDR2 SVGAGI (reference sequence). The CDR3 nucleotides are TGTGCCAGCAGCCCCCCTACGGGGGAGACCCAGTACTTC. This sequence encodes CASSPPTGETQYF.

The chain is built from TRBV5-1 and TRBJ2-7; TRBD2 might be the D (5 bases). The CDR3 runs 14 residues. Germline V lookup: CDR1 SGHRS, CDR2 YFSETQ. Trimming removed 0 bases from V and 2 bases from J, with 9 bases in between. The CDR3 loop reads CASSLGGSPYEQYF. CDR3 DNA: TGCGCCAGCAGCTTGGGAGGGTCCCCCTACGAGCAGTACTTC.

This clone was counted a single time. The chain has TRBV7-2 and TRBJ2-3; the match to TRBD2 covers 10 bases. V lost 0 bases to trimming and J lost 4 bases; unmatched junction nucleotides: 4. CDR1 SGHTA and CDR2 FQGNSA come from the germline V gene. CDR3 length: 16 residues. The CDR3 sequence is CASSLAASGGSDTQYF. The DNA of the CDR3 is TGTGCCAGCAGCTTAGCGGCTAGCGGGGGCTCAGATACGCAGTATTTT.

This chain connects TRBV6-1 to TRBJ2-7; TRBD1 matches 8 bases. The CDR3 extends over 17 amino acids. Germline V lookup: CDR1 MNHNS, CDR2 SASEGT. After removal of 2 bases from V and 0 bases from J, the junction contained 9 bases not matched to a gene. The CDR3 here is CASSETRGQANSYEQYF. As DNA, the CDR3 is TGTGCCAGCAGTGAAACAAGGGGACAGGCCAACTCCTACGAGCAGTACTTC.

This sequence joins TRBV5-8 and TRBJ2-4, with 10 bases lining up with TRBD1. CDR3 length: 17 residues. V shed 1 base and J 1 base; nucleotides not matched to a gene: 5. CDR1 is SGHTS, CDR2 YDEGEE, per germline. The chain's CDR3 is CASSLFGQGVAKNIQYF. Written as DNA, the CDR3 is TGTGCCAGCAGCTTGTTTGGACAGGGGGTTGCCAAAAACATTCAGTACTTC.

The CDR3 region has the DNA TGTGCCAGCAGCTTAACGGGGGGGGGACAGGGGGCTAATCAGCCCCAGCATTTT. Amino acids: CASSLTGGGQGANQPQHF. The genes are TRBV7-6 and TRBJ1-5; 12 nucleotides agree with TRBD1. The CDR3 length is 18 residues. Germline V gene sequence: CDR1 SGHVS, CDR2 FNYEAQ. After removal of 2 bases from V and 4 bases from J, the junction contained 9 bases not matched to a gene.

The chain has TRBV7-9 and TRBJ2-5, with TRBD2 identical over 10 bases. V trimming: 1 base; J trimming: 1 base; junction bases outside the gene matches: 3. The CDR3 covers 16 residues. Germline V gene data show CDR1 as SEHNR and CDR2 as FQNEAQ (reference sequence). This CDR3 is CASSLGASGGQETQYF. The CDR3 coding sequence is TGTGCCAGCAGCTTAGGGGCTAGCGGGGGCCAAGAGACCCAGTACTTC. Full variable domain (missing parts from reference TRBV7-9 and TRBJ2-5): DTGVSQNPRHKITKRGQNVTFRCDPISEHNRLYWYRQTLGQGPEFLTYFQNEAQLEKSRLLSDRFSAERPKGSFSTLEIQRTEQGDSAMYLCASSLGASGGQETQYFGPGTRLLVL.

The chain joins TRBV19 to TRBJ2-1; 8 bases align to TRBD2. From germline, CDR1 is LNHDA and CDR2 SQIVND (reference sequence). With V trimmed by 2 bases and J by 4 bases, 4 bases remained unmatched. CDR3 length equals 15 residues. As DNA, the CDR3 is TGTGCCAGTAGTATAACGGGGGGGACTTACAATGAGCAGTTCTTC. Encoded protein: CASSITGGTYNEQFF. Full variable domain (missing parts from reference TRBV19 and TRBJ2-1): DGGITQSPKYLFRKEGQNVTLSCEQNLNHDAMYWYRQDPGQGLRLIYYSQIVNDFQKGDIAEGYSVSREKKESFPLTVTSAQKNPTAFYLCASSITGGTYNEQFFGPGTRLTVL.

CDR3 DNA sequence: TGTGCCAGCAGAATTCAAGGGGGCCGAGGAGGCTCTGAAGCTTTCTTT. This gives the protein CASRIQGGRGGSEAFF. This chain joins TRBV28 and TRBJ1-1; 7 bases fit TRBD1. In germline, CDR1 is MDHEN, CDR2 SYDVKM. The CDR3 extends over 16 amino acids. Trimming removed 6 bases from V and 6 bases from J; junction bases left unmatched: 16.

The chain links TRBV5-4 to TRBJ2-2, with 8 bases identical to TRBD1. CDR3 size: 15 residues. Germline trimming cut 6 bases from V and 6 bases from J; bases unmatched to any gene: 10. Germline V lookup: CDR1 SGHNT, CDR2 YYREEE (reference sequence). CDR3 in DNA: TGTGCCAGCACCCAGACAGGGGCTGGAGCCGGGGAGCTGTTTTTT. Encoded protein: CASTQTGAGAGELFF.

The chain is built from TRBV5-4 and TRBJ2-5, with 8 bases identical to TRBD1. CDR1 is SGHNT, CDR2 YYREEE, per germline (reference sequence). Germline trimming cut 3 bases from V and 3 bases from J; bases unmatched to any gene: 10. This CDR3 spans 16 amino acids. Here the CDR3 DNA reads TGTGCCAGCAGCTCGGCAGGGACAGGTACAAAAGAGACCCAGTACTTC. Residues: CASSSAGTGTKETQYF. Combining the CDR3 with reference TRBV5-4 and TRBJ2-5 gives the whole variable domain ETGVTQSPTHLIKTRGQQVTLRCSSQSGHNTVSWYQQALGQGPQFIFQYYREEENGRGNFPPRFSGLQFPNYSSELNVNALELDDSALYLCASSSAGTGTKETQYFGPGTRLLVL.

This chain joins TRBV6-6 and TRBJ2-4; D is perhaps TRBD2 (5 bases). Germline V gene lookup returns CDR1 MNHNY and CDR2 SVGAGI (reference sequence). Between the trimmed V and J ends, which lost 5 bases and 2 bases, there was a span of 16 bases. This CDR3 has 16 amino acids. Written as DNA, the CDR3 is TGTGCCAGCAGTGCCCAGAGGGTAGTGACCAAAAACATTCAGTACTTC. This translates into CASSAQRVVTKNIQYF.

In its sample, this clone was seen a few times. This chain joins TRBV6-1 and TRBJ1-2, with a possible D match to TRBD1 (5 bases). Germline loops: CDR1 MNHNS, CDR2 SASEGT. The CDR3 runs 14 residues. V lost 7 bases and J lost 6, with 18 bases in between. The DNA for the CDR3 is TGTGCCAGCAACCCCATGATTCAACAGGATGGCTACACCTTC. Translation: CASNPMIQQDGYTF.

This clone was observed a handful of times. The genes are TRBV5-1 and TRBJ2-3, with 12 nucleotides matching TRBD2. Unmatched junction bases numbered 10, after V lost 4 bases and J lost 4 bases. This CDR3 has 17 amino acids. Germline V gene sequence: CDR1 SGHRS, CDR2 YFSETQ. CDR3: CASSMELAGGGSDTQYF. Here the CDR3 DNA reads TGCGCCAGCAGCATGGAACTAGCGGGGGGAGGTTCAGATACGCAGTATTTT. The full variable domain, in which reference TRBV5-1 and TRBJ2-3 provide the parts outside the CDR3, is KAGVTQTPRYLIKTRGQQVTLSCSPISGHRSVSWYQQTPGQGLQFLFEYFSETQRNKGNFPGRFSGRQFSNSRSEMNVSTLELGDSALYLCASSMELAGGGSDTQYFGPGTRLTVL.

This rearrangement joins TRBV29-1 to TRBJ1-1; tentative D call: TRBD1 (6 bases). V was cut by 3 bases and J by 8 bases, with 13 bases left in between. The germline CDR1 and CDR2 sequences are SQVTM and ANQGSEA. This CDR3 spans 12 amino acids. The CDR3 DNA follows: TGCAGCGTTGATTTTACAGGGTCAGAAGCTTTCTTT. Protein: CSVDFTGSEAFF.

The chain links TRBV5-1 to TRBJ2-3, with TRBD2 matching 8 bases. The CDR3 is 15 residues long. Germline CDR1 and CDR2: SGHRS and YFSETQ. The V gene end was trimmed by 3 bases and the J gene end by 5 bases; junction bases not matched to a gene: 8. The CDR3 nucleotides read TGCGCCAGCAGCTCAACCGGACTAGCTCAAGATACGCAGTATTTT. Its protein product is CASSSTGLAQDTQYF. Combining the CDR3 with reference TRBV5-1 and TRBJ2-3 gives the whole variable domain KAGVTQTPRYLIKTRGQQVTLSCSPISGHRSVSWYQQTPGQGLQFLFEYFSETQRNKGNFPGRFSGRQFSNSRSEMNVSTLELGDSALYLCASSSTGLAQDTQYFGPGTRLTVL.

The rearrangement links TRBV15 to TRBJ1-3; D is unclear. The germline gives CDR1 LNHNV, CDR2 YYDKDF (reference sequence). The length of the CDR3 is 15 residues. Trimming took 0 bases from V and 2 from J, leaving 8 bases between them. CDR3 in amino acids: CATSRDGRAGNTIYF. Here the CDR3 DNA reads TGTGCCACCAGCAGAGATGGGAGGGCTGGAAACACCATATATTTT.

This clone has a single count. This chain connects TRBV2 to TRBJ2-5, with D unclear. CDR3 length: 12 residues. Germline CDR1 SNHLY, CDR2 FYNNEI. V lost 9 bases and J lost 1, with 9 bases in between. As DNA, the CDR3 is TGTGCCAGTAACACGATCCAAGAGACCCAGTACTTC. It is translated as CASNTIQETQYF.

The V call is TRBV30, the J call TRBJ2-2, with 7 positions matching TRBD2. The CDR3 has 14 amino acids. CDR1 and CDR2 (germline): GTSNPN, SVGIG (reference sequence). V shed 3 bases and J 4 bases; nucleotides not matched to a gene: 5. CDR3 sequence reads: CAWRRLAATGELFF. In DNA form, the CDR3 reads TGTGCCTGGAGAAGGCTAGCGGCCACCGGGGAGCTGTTTTTT.

This clone was recorded once. The rearrangement links TRBV7-9 to TRBJ1-4; 9 positions match TRBD1. V was pared by 5 bases and J by 5 bases, with 6 bases of the junction left unmatched. Germline lookup yields CDR1 SEHNR and CDR2 FQNEAQ (reference sequence). The CDR3 is 15 amino acids. This chain's CDR3 is CASSLRDRENEKLFF. CDR3 DNA sequence: TGTGCCAGCAGCCTCCGGGACAGGGAAAATGAAAAACTGTTTTTT. Together with reference TRBV7-9 and TRBJ1-4, the CDR3 gives the full variable domain: DTGVSQNPRHKITKRGQNVTFRCDPISEHNRLYWYRQTLGQGPEFLTYFQNEAQLEKSRLLSDRFSAERPKGSFSTLEIQRTEQGDSAMYLCASSLRDRENEKLFFGSGTQLSVL.

The CDR3 here is CASSIAGTGAANEQYF. The CDR3 DNA reads as TGTGCCAGTAGTATTGCCGGGACAGGGGCTGCGAACGAGCAGTACTTC. V gene TRBV19 combines with J gene TRBJ2-7; 10 nucleotides match TRBD1. V was clipped by 3 bases and J by 5 bases; unmatched bases: 10. The CDR3 spans 16 residues. Germline assignment: CDR1 LNHDA and CDR2 SQIVND (reference sequence).

The chain carries TRBV6-1 and TRBJ2-1, with 12 bases fitting TRBD2. Per germline, CDR1 MNHNS and CDR2 SASEGT. The CDR3 has 15 amino acids. Unmatched junction bases numbered 8, after V lost 4 bases and J lost 10 bases. The CDR3 protein is CASSGTSGAPGEQFF. CDR3 in DNA: TGTGCCAGCAGTGGGACTAGCGGGGCCCCGGGGGAGCAGTTCTTC.

V gene TRBV28 combines with J gene TRBJ2-5; 8 positions agree with TRBD2. Germline CDR1 reads MDHEN; CDR2 reads SYDVKM. The V segment lost 2 bases and the J segment 2 bases; nucleotides outside the gene matches: 4. The CDR3 is 15 residues long. The CDR3 loop reads CASSLGGGFQETQYF. The CDR3 DNA follows: TGTGCCAGCAGTTTAGGCGGGGGGTTTCAAGAGACCCAGTACTTC.

The chain joins TRBV7-2 to TRBJ2-2, with 8 positions matching TRBD1. V shed 6 bases, J shed 3 bases, and the junction held 6 bases outside the gene matches. The germline V gene encodes CDR1 SGHTA and CDR2 FQGNSA. This CDR3 has 15 residues. CDR3: CASRAQGVHTGELFF. CDR3 DNA: TGTGCCAGCAGAGCACAGGGGGTTCACACCGGGGAGCTGTTTTTT. The whole variable domain, filled in from reference TRBV7-2 and TRBJ2-2, reads GAGVSQSPSNKVTEKGKDVELRCDPISGHTALYWYRQSLGQGLEFLIYFQGNSAPDKSGLPSDRFSAERTGGSVSTLTIQRTQQEDSAVYLCASRAQGVHTGELFFGEGSRLTVL.

The count of this clone is one. The chain recombines TRBV15 with TRBJ1-3; 7 bases map to TRBD1. Germline V lookup: CDR1 LNHNV, CDR2 YYDKDF (reference sequence). This CDR3 has 15 residues. Trimming cost V 3 bases and J 3 bases; bases outside gene matches: 5. CDR3 in DNA: TGTGCCACCAGCAGGGACAGGTCCCTTGGAAACACCATATATTTT. Translation: CATSRDRSLGNTIYF.

The chain uses TRBV4-3 and TRBJ2-2; no clear D. The CDR3 consists of 14 residues. The V end was cut by 8 bases, the J end by 0 bases, with 10 bases between. Germline CDR1 LGHNA, CDR2 YSLEER. The CDR3 region has the DNA TGCGCCAGCGCTTACAGTTCGAACACCGGGGAGCTGTTTTTT. Amino acid sequence: CASAYSSNTGELFF.

J is TRBJ1-5 and V is TRBV4-1; 7 bases line up with TRBD1. Germline V gene data show CDR1 as MGHRA and CDR2 as YSYEKL. With V trimmed by 1 base and J by 1 base, 4 bases remained unmatched. The CDR3 totals 16 residues. Here the CDR3 reads CASSQGDSVSNQPQHF. The CDR3 bases are TGCGCCAGCAGCCAAGGGGACAGCGTAAGCAATCAGCCCCAGCATTTT.